Sequencing of this T cell receptor (beta chain) was carried out in a study of blood T cells in healthy people across ages. With a J-beta primer mix and a sample-barcoded 5' primer, a second PCR ran roughly 6 to 12 cycles. TCRdb fed the 5' RACE reads into MiXCR, producing one record per CDR3 protein. Of 1,300,000 or so distinct CDR3 sequences listed, around 59% are singletons. V shed 6 bases and J shed 10 bases, with 13 bases lying between them. This CDR3 has 12 residues. Germline CDR1 is MNHNS and CDR2 is SASEGT. The V and J genes are TRBV6-1 and TRBJ2-1, with D possibly being TRBD2 (6 bases). The sequenced sample consisted of blood. This TCR was recovered from a man aged 18-30 years in good health. In DNA form, the CDR3 reads TGTGCCAGCAGGGACTCGCTAGCGGAGCAGTTCTTC. It is translated as CASRDSLAEQFF.